These T cell receptor beta chains were read from a single sample in a study of control samples from healthy donors and cancer patients. Here immunoSEQ multiplex PCR was the method, and the copy in TCRdb shows in-frame clones only, minus some. Of 60,000 to 75,000 clones listed, 83% were seen once; the top ten hold roughly 14%. The sequencing sample was made of blood. The source is a man aged 55 to 69 in good health. CDR3s include the opening cysteine and the closing phenylalanine or tryptophan. A D gene is named only where the DNA matches it firmly. Clone size, where shown, is once, few, many, or a class for clones that have expanded.

D gene | clone size | J gene | V gene | CDR3 protein | CDR3 DNA
TRBD2 | - | TRBJ2-7 | TRBV7-9 | CASSLGTSEHYEQYF | TGTGCCAGCAGCTTAGGAACTAGCGAACACTACGAGCAGTACTTC
- | few | TRBJ2-7 | TRBV12-5 | CASGSGYEQYF | TGTGCTAGTGGCTCGGGCTACGAGCAGTACTTC
- | - | TRBJ2-4 | TRBV11-2 | CASSLVQTLAKNIQYF | TGTGCCAGCAGCTTAGTACAGACCCTAGCCAAAAACATTCAGTACTTC
- | - | TRBJ1-3 | TRBV18 | CASSDQVKSSGNTIYF | TGTGCCAGCTCAGACCAGGTTAAGAGCTCTGGAAACACCATATATTTT
- | - | TRBJ2-7 | TRBV15 | CATSRDWVVRGGEQYF | TGTGCCACCAGCAGAGATTGGGTTGTCAGAGGAGGCGAGCAGTACTTC
TRBD1 | - | TRBJ2-1 | TRBV5-1 | CASSLAEGTGVNEQFF | TGCGCCAGCAGCTTGGCAGAAGGGACAGGGGTCAATGAGCAGTTCTTC
- | - | TRBJ2-2 | TRBV30 | CAWRFRGSGELFF | TGTGCCTGGAGGTTTCGGGGATCCGGGGAGCTGTTTTTT
- | - | TRBJ1-1 | TRBV14 | CASSRHHQATEAFF | TGTGCCAGCAGCCGACACCACCAGGCCACTGAAGCTTTCTTT
- | once | TRBJ2-1 | TRBV10-3 | CAISEGEQQFF | TGTGCCATCAGTGAAGGAGAACAGCAGTTCTTC
TRBD2 | - | TRBJ2-2 | TRBV28 | CASSFSGTTGELFF | TGTGCCAGCAGTTTTAGCGGGACGACCGGGGAGCTGTTTTTT
- | - | TRBJ1-5 | TRBV5-4 | CASSLAGEQPQHF | TGTGCCAGCAGCTTGGCAGGGGAACAGCCCCAGCATTTT
TRBD2 | - | TRBJ2-1 | TRBV19 | CASSIRGRATYNEQFF | TGTGCCAGTAGTATACGTGGGAGGGCAACCTACAATGAGCAGTTCTTC
TRBD1 | - | TRBJ1-4 | TRBV4-3 | CASSQDIRDRASEKLFF | TGCGCCAGCAGCCAAGATATCAGGGACAGGGCTTCTGAAAAACTGTTTTTT
- | - | TRBJ2-5 | TRBV20-1 | CSAISQETQYF | TGCAGTGCTATCAGCCAAGAGACCCAGTACTTC
TRBD2 | - | TRBJ2-7 | TRBV2 | CASSVGGSGGYEQYF | TGTGCCAGCAGTGTCGGGGGGAGTGGGGGCTACGAGCAGTACTTC
TRBD1 | - | TRBJ1-4 | TRBV23-1 | CASSPLSDRSNEKLFF | TGCGCCAGCAGTCCCCTCTCGGACAGGAGTAATGAAAAACTGTTTTTT
- | - | TRBJ2-3 | TRBV19 | CASSIKAIGSDTQYF | TGTGCCAGTAGTATTAAGGCGATCGGCTCAGATACGCAGTATTTT
- | - | TRBJ2-5 | TRBV14 | CASSQILSGRGETQYF | TGTGCCAGCAGCCAAATTCTGTCAGGTCGGGGAGAGACCCAGTACTTC
- | once | TRBJ1-2 | TRBV29-1 | CSVVLASYGYTF | TGCAGCGTTGTATTGGCTTCTTATGGCTACACCTTC
- | - | TRBJ1-5 | TRBV24-1 | CATSGTGHQPQHF | TGTGCCACCAGTGGCACGGGGCACCAGCCCCAGCATTTT